One T cell receptor beta chain is described in this entry. The antigen it binds to is not known. Base quality data are lacking; no much larger clone is found one base away. The immunoSEQ Assay, a bias-controlled multiplex PCR, was used to amplify TCRbeta CDR3 regions from genomic DNA. The study's processing was this. The number of nucleated cells in each sample was estimated by amplification of reference gene primers within the assay. To quantify the absolute abundance of each unique TCRbeta CDR3 rearrangement, sequence reads were collapsed and filtered. For each sample, productive Simpson clonality was calculated as the square root of Simpson's diversity index across productive rearrangements. This immuneACCESS table, as held by TCRdb, lists in-frame sequences with V and J called but not all clones. Of the missing ones, under half trace to an unresolved V gene in checked studies; the others have no known cause. V, J and clone size are taken as reported in that table, and D and trimming were inferred from the DNA itself. A total of fewer than 450,000 clones appear in this sample, more than 70% of them only once. Roughly 1.2% of the sample goes to the ten largest clones.

These data come from a study of blood T cell repertoires in COVID-19 (dated by TCRdb to 2018 to 2021). For the study in its entirety: Samples covering the acute and convalescent phases of COVID-19 were provided by collaborators in the United States, Italy and Spain. The repertoires were released in a freely available public database meant as a resource for research on the immune response to SARS-CoV-2. Sample metadata almost always included a de-identified subject ID, COVID-19 status, age in years and sex. Samples came from the ongoing ImmuneRACE study (first 160 participants) plus 1,254 subjects from 6 global collaborators. HLA class I and class II types, where available, came from metadata supplied by the sample provider rather than from assay-based typing. The material from the prospective study consisted of cDNA or gDNA derived from T cells, B-cell-depleted T cells, or PBMCs. Deeply sampled blood TCRbeta repertoires from subjects exposed to, actively infected with, or recovered from COVID-19 were included in the dataset. The study at large found these results: How much clinical and demographic metadata was included differed by source and by participant, and the metadata was provided uncurated.

The CDR3 sequence holds 14 residues, the cysteine and phenylalanine included. The kept DNA is CDR3 alone, 42 bases in frame from the first base. V lost 5 bases and J lost 0 bases, and the count of bases not matched to a germline gene is 4. CDR1 and CDR2 are drawn from the germline V gene (reference sequence): SEHNR, FQNEAQ. In the prospective study, participants were about 18 to 100 years old, resided in 25 or so geographic areas of the United States, and were enrolled through a virtual design. In the prospective study, participants were assigned to cohorts based on the clinical history participants reported in a screening survey and a study questionnaire. Recovered participants in ImmuneRACE Cohort 3 were defined as having two consecutive negative NP/OP PCR tests, clearance from a healthcare professional, or resolution of symptoms. In the prospective study, mobile phlebotomists collected whole blood, serum and a nasopharyngeal or oropharyngeal swab from each participant. Participants in the prospective study had the option to provide additional blood draws and questionnaires over an approximately 2-month period. Blood samples from the prospective study were shipped frozen or at room temperature prior to DNA extraction.

The chain uses TRBV7-9 and TRBJ2-7; a stretch of 7 junction bases matches TRBD1. The sequence was collected from a woman aged 18-29 years who had recovered from COVID-19. The sample taken for sequencing was PBMCs or T cells enriched from blood (not recorded which). The base sequence is TGTGCCAGCAGCCGGACAGGCTACTCCTACGAGCAGTACTTC. The translation is CASSRTGYSYEQYF.